The 14 T cell receptor beta chains below all came from one sample that was sequenced in a study of vaccination and CD4 T cells after COVID-19. Their antigen targets remain unknown. Cultured CD4+ T cell DNA was sequenced using the Oncomine TCR Beta short-read assay. TCRdb fed the PCR reads into MiXCR, producing one record per CDR3 protein. The table shows approximately 20,000 distinct CDR3 sequences, with approximately 70% occurring only once. Treatment specified: roughly ten-day PBMC culture with coronavirus spike peptide pools or control peptides (ViraFEST assay). The sequencing input was CD4+ T cells from blood, cultured in vitro. The receptors shown here come from a human donor who had recovered from COVID-19.

In its sample, this clonotype was seen a few times. The CDR3 DNA reads TGTGCCTGGAGTGTACAGCAGGCTAGCAATCAGCCCCAGCATTTT. The encoded protein is CAWSVQQASNQPQHF. The chain couples TRBV30 to TRBJ1-5; the D is unclear. Germline V gene lookup returns CDR1 GTSNPN and CDR2 SVGIG (reference sequence). Trimming took 0 bases from V and 0 from J, leaving 9 bases between them. The CDR3 loop spans 15 amino acids.

This chain connects TRBV20-1 to TRBJ1-4; D might be TRBD1 (5 bases). The germline V gene encodes CDR1 DFQATT and CDR2 SNEGSKA (reference sequence). V lost 4 bases, J lost 2 bases, and 8 bases lay in between. This CDR3 spans 13 amino acids. In DNA, the CDR3 is TGCAGTGCTACGGGGCTCACTAATGAAAAACTGTTTTTT. It encodes CSATGLTNEKLFF.

This sequence joins TRBV6-2 or TRBV6-3 and TRBJ1-1, with D uncertain. Per the germline V gene, CDR1 is MNHEY and CDR2 is SVGEGT. The CDR3 has 12 amino acids. V lost 3 bases, J lost 8 bases, and 10 bases lay in between. In DNA, the CDR3 is TGTGCCAGCAGTTATGGCCCTACGGAAGCTTTCTTT. Translating it yields CASSYGPTEAFF.

For the CDR3, the DNA is TGTGCCAGCAGCTACGAAAGGGGTGATACGCAGTATTTT. Its protein is CASSYERGDTQYF. The chain couples TRBV7-9 to TRBJ2-3; D is possibly TRBD1 (5 bases). The CDR3 has 13 amino acids. Germline CDR1 SEHNR, CDR2 FQNEAQ (reference sequence). V dropped 4 bases and J dropped 6 bases, with 11 bases sitting between them.

V gene TRBV20-1 combines with J gene TRBJ2-7; tentatively, D is TRBD1 or TRBD2 (5 bases each). This CDR3 spans 13 amino acids. Per the germline V gene, CDR1 is DFQATT and CDR2 is SNEGSKA (reference sequence). V was shortened by 0 bases and J by 7 bases, with 13 bases between the two germline ends. CDR3 in amino acids: CSARDRVGEEQYF. CDR3 DNA sequence: TGCAGTGCTAGAGACAGGGTTGGGGAGGAGCAGTACTTC.

The count of this clonotype is one. J is TRBJ2-4 and V is TRBV7-9, with TRBD1 identical over 12 bases. V lost 4 bases to trimming and J lost 2 bases; unmatched junction nucleotides: 3. Germline loops: CDR1 SEHNR, CDR2 FQNEAQ (reference sequence). The CDR3 has 16 residues. The DNA for the CDR3 is TGTGCCAGCAGCTCCGGGACAGGGGGCCCCAAAAACATTCAGTACTTC. It encodes CASSSGTGGPKNIQYF.

J is TRBJ1-1 and V is TRBV15; D gene ambiguous. Germline assignment: CDR1 LNHNV and CDR2 YYDKDF (reference sequence). V lost 1 base, J lost 1 base, and 7 bases lay in between. The CDR3 length is 14 residues. The CDR3 nucleotides are TGTGCCACCAGCAGAGTACTCCAGAACACTGAAGCTTTCTTT. Protein: CATSRVLQNTEAFF.

The chain employs TRBV20-1 and TRBJ2-7; 10 nucleotides agree with TRBD2. The CDR3 is 15 residues long. J gave up 6 bases and V 1 base, and 9 bases lay outside the gene matches. Germline values: CDR1 DFQATT, CDR2 SNEGSKA (reference sequence). CDR3 nucleotides: TGCAGTGCTAGAGCGCCAGCGGGAGGGCTGAGCGAGCAGTACTTC. It yields the protein CSARAPAGGLSEQYF.

The rearrangement links TRBV27 to TRBJ2-5, with D perhaps matching TRBD2 (5 bases). V was trimmed by 2 bases and J by 2 bases, leaving 12 bases between them. The CDR3 loop spans 15 amino acids. The V gene's germline CDR1 is MNHEY and CDR2 SMNVEV (reference sequence). The CDR3 loop reads CASSLGYGIQETQYF. CDR3 nucleotides: TGTGCCAGCAGTTTAGGTTACGGGATTCAAGAGACCCAGTACTTC.

This chain joins TRBV5-6 and TRBJ1-1; D gene uncertain. From germline, CDR1 is SGHDT and CDR2 YYEEEE. This CDR3 is 15 amino acids long. The ends were cut back, 1 base at V and 0 bases at J, with 10 bases in the middle. The chain's CDR3 is CASSLIGSMNTEAFF. CDR3 nucleotides: TGTGCCAGCAGCTTGATTGGGTCCATGAACACTGAAGCTTTCTTT.

This chain connects TRBV4-3 to TRBJ2-1, with D perhaps TRBD2 (5 bases). Germline V gene sequence: CDR1 LGHNA, CDR2 YSLEER. V dropped 0 bases and J dropped 1 base, with 7 bases sitting between them. This CDR3 comprises 15 residues. The CDR3 DNA reads TGCGCCAGCAGCCAAGATCGGGGATCCTACAATGAGCAGTTCTTC. Residues: CASSQDRGSYNEQFF.

This clonotype was detected a few times. The rearrangement joins TRBV20-1 to TRBJ1-5; tentative D call: TRBD1 (5 bases). Germline-derived CDR1 and CDR2 are DFQATT and SNEGSKA (reference sequence). The CDR3 sequence is 14 residues long. Trimming left V 1 base short and J 0 bases short, with 7 bases between. The CDR3 sequence: CSARVTASNQPQHF. The CDR3 bases are TGCAGTGCTAGAGTGACAGCTAGCAATCAGCCCCAGCATTTT.

This clonotype was counted a few times. V and J are TRBV30 and TRBJ1-6; D is perhaps TRBD1 (6 bases). This CDR3 spans 14 amino acids. V lost 3 bases, J lost 10 bases, and 16 bases lay in between. CDR1 GTSNPN and CDR2 SVGIG come from the germline V gene (reference sequence). The CDR3 DNA sequence: TGTGCCTGGAGAGTCAGGGGAAGTGGATCACCCCTCCACTTT. This translates into CAWRVRGSGSPLHF.

This clonotype was detected once. V usage is TRBV28 and J usage is TRBJ1-1; TRBD1 aligns across 9 bases. The V gene end was trimmed by 5 bases and the J gene end by 1 base; junction bases not matched to a gene: 17. The CDR3 covers 19 residues. Looked up from germline, CDR1 is MDHEN and CDR2 is SYDVKM. The CDR3: CASSPRDRDRVTGNTEAFF. CDR3 nucleotides: TGTGCCAGCAGTCCTCGGGACCGGGACAGGGTCACCGGGAACACTGAAGCTTTCTTT.